The clone carrying this T cell receptor beta chain has ten or more counts. Its antigen is undetermined. TCRdb reprocessed the RT-PCR reads via MiXCR and lists one record per CDR3 protein. The repertoire holds 530,000 or so distinct CDR3 sequences, with 10% to 15% as singletons. Trimming took 3 bases from V and 4 from J, leaving 9 bases between them. The CDR3 is 13 residues long. Germline assignment: CDR1 SGHTA and CDR2 FQGNSA. This sample was taken from a study of response to subunit inactivated influenza vaccine. General study points: With each seasonal influenza vaccination, the authors suggested, few new T cells are recruited.

This receptor was taken from a man aged 45-65 years who received an inactivated influenza vaccine. V usage is TRBV7-2 and J usage is TRBJ2-5; D remains unclear. Sequenced material: PBMCs from blood, taken on the day of vaccination. CDR3 amino acids: CASSLLGTETQYF. The CDR3, as DNA: TGTGCCAGCAGCTTGTTGGGTACAGAGACCCAGTACTTC.